A selection of T cell receptor beta chains follows, all from one sample in a study of blood T cell repertoires in COVID-19. TCRdb's table, derived via immunoSEQ multiplex PCR, lists solely in-frame clones and lacks some. The repertoire holds more than 300,000 clones, with 80% to 95% as singletons. The source material was PBMCs or T cells enriched from blood (not recorded which). These receptors were collected from a woman aged 40 to 49 who had been exposed to COVID-19. CDR3s include the opening cysteine and the closing phenylalanine or tryptophan. Each record gives: clone size, D gene, V gene, J gene, CDR3 protein, CDR3 DNA. A D gene is named only where the DNA matches it firmly. Only some rows state a clone size, as once, few, many or a class for expanded clones.

NA	TRBD1	TRBV6-5	TRBJ1-3	CATRTGGNTIYF	TGTGCCACCCGGACAGGAGGAAACACCATATATTTT
NA	TRBD1	TRBV7-2	TRBJ2-5	CASSLEGQGWETQYF	TGTGCCAGCAGCTTAGAGGGACAGGGGTGGGAGACCCAGTACTTC
many	NA	TRBV3-1/TRBV3-2	TRBJ1-2	CASGDNAGYGYTF	TGTGCCAGCGGGGACAATGCGGGCTATGGCTACACCTTC
once	NA	TRBV9	TRBJ2-3	CASSVSQGAQYF	TGTGCCAGCAGCGTATCACAGGGCGCGCAGTATTTT
NA	TRBD1	TRBV6-2/TRBV6-3	TRBJ1-2	CASSSQTRRGHGYTF	TGTGCCAGCAGTTCACAAACGAGAAGGGGGCACGGCTACACCTTC
NA	TRBD2	TRBV9	TRBJ2-1	CASSFSGGAYNEQFF	TGTGCCAGCAGCTTCAGCGGGGGCGCCTACAATGAGCAGTTCTTC
NA	TRBD1	TRBV11-2	TRBJ1-1	CASSQPGQGAFWTEAFF	TGTGCCAGCAGTCAACCGGGACAGGGGGCTTTCTGGACTGAAGCTTTCTTT
NA	TRBD1	TRBV29-1	TRBJ2-7	CSVELAGGESYEQYF	TGCAGCGTCGAGCTCGCAGGGGGCGAATCCTACGAGCAGTACTTC
NA	TRBD2	TRBV3-1/TRBV3-2	TRBJ2-2	CASSQIPGLAGLTGELFF	TGTGCCAGCAGCCAGATACCGGGACTAGCGGGCCTCACCGGGGAGCTGTTTTTT
NA	NA	TRBV3-1/TRBV3-2	TRBJ1-2	CASSQDSKEFGYTF	TGTGCCAGCAGCCAAGATTCTAAGGAGTTCGGCTACACCTTC
NA	NA	TRBV9	TRBJ1-1	CASSVMEWNTEAFF	TGTGCCAGCAGCGTAATGGAGTGGAACACTGAAGCTTTCTTT
NA	TRBD2	TRBV5-1	TRBJ2-1	CASSQKTSGRNEQFF	TGCGCCAGCAGCCAGAAAACTAGCGGGAGAAACGAGCAGTTCTTC
NA	TRBD2	TRBV27	TRBJ2-2	CASSLYPMASGSTGELFF	TGTGCCAGCAGTTTATACCCCATGGCTAGCGGGTCCACCGGGGAGCTGTTTTTT
NA	NA	TRBV18	TRBJ2-1	CASSPLDPLATNEQFF	TGTGCCAGCTCACCACTCGATCCCCTAGCAACCAATGAGCAGTTCTTC
few	NA	TRBV6-1	TRBJ1-5	CASSDRQYSQPQHF	TGTGCCAGCAGTGATCGACAGTACAGTCAGCCCCAGCATTTT
once	NA	TRBV30	TRBJ1-3	CAWSAGSTASGNTIYF	TGTGCCTGGAGTGCAGGATCTACCGCATCTGGAAACACCATATATTTT
NA	NA	TRBV5-1	TRBJ2-3	CASSLVGGDGTDTQYF	TGCGCCAGCAGCTTGGTGGGAGGAGATGGTACAGATACGCAGTATTTT
NA	TRBD1	TRBV15	TRBJ2-7	CATSRGTGGPSWIYEQYF	TGTGCCACCAGCAGAGGGACAGGGGGCCCGTCTTGGATCTACGAGCAGTACTTC
NA	TRBD1	TRBV7-9	TRBJ1-1	CASSLRQGPTEAFF	TGTGCCAGCAGCTTAAGACAGGGGCCCACTGAAGCTTTCTTT
NA	NA	TRBV7-8	TRBJ1-1	CASSLNTLNTEAFF	TGTGCCAGCAGCTTAAACACCTTGAACACTGAAGCTTTCTTT
NA	NA	TRBV19	TRBJ2-7	CASSTRPGYEQYF	TGTGCCAGTAGTACCCGTCCAGGATACGAGCAGTACTTC
NA	TRBD2	TRBV13	TRBJ2-7	CASSILAAGGSYEQYF	TGTGCCAGCAGCATCCTGGCAGCGGGAGGTTCCTACGAGCAGTACTTC
NA	NA	TRBV5-4	TRBJ2-6	CASSLGANSGANVLTF	TGTGCCAGCAGCTTGGGGGCAAACTCTGGGGCCAACGTCCTGACTTTC
NA	NA	TRBV6-5	TRBJ1-1	CASSYSTPRAEAFF	TGTGCCAGCAGTTACTCGACCCCGAGGGCTGAAGCTTTCTTT
NA	TRBD1	TRBV19	TRBJ1-2	CASSIAGTGEIGYTF	TGTGCCAGTAGTATAGCCGGTACAGGGGAGATCGGCTACACCTTC
NA	NA	TRBV5-4	TRBJ1-2	CASSLVLGQNYGYTF	TGTGCCAGCAGCTTGGTGCTAGGACAGAACTATGGCTACACCTTC
NA	TRBD2	TRBV5-1	TRBJ2-1	CASSTLAATYNEQFF	TGCGCCAGCAGCACCCTAGCGGCCACCTACAATGAGCAGTTCTTC
NA	NA	TRBV11-2	TRBJ1-6	CASSLRGSNSPLHF	TGTGCCAGCAGCTTACGAGGGAGTAATTCACCCCTCCACTTT